The 28 T cell receptor beta chains listed next were all sequenced from one sample in a study of shared clonotypes between healthy human individuals. Repertoires were generated with immunoSEQ multiplex PCR, while TCRdb's copy carries only in-frame clones and drops some. The table shows roughly 2,300,000 clones, with 85% to 95% occurring only once. The sequenced sample consisted of naive CD4+ T cells from PBMCs. Described subset: CD45RA+ positively selected. These receptors originate from a man aged 18 to 35 in good health. Some clones in this sample may be carry-over from other donors' samples.

The rearrangement joins TRBV10-1 to TRBJ2-7; 10 nucleotides line up with TRBD1. Germline V CDR1 and CDR2: WNHNN, SYGVQD (reference sequence). The CDR3 consists of 19 residues. Unmatched junction bases numbered 20, after V lost 6 bases and J lost 3 bases. DNA of the CDR3: TGCGCCAGCAGCGGGACAGGGGACTTTCCCCAATGTCTGATCTACGAGCAGTACTTC. Its protein product is CASSGTGDFPQCLIYEQYF.

The gene calls are TRBV4-1 and TRBJ1-2; TRBD1 might be the D (5 bases). This CDR3 comprises 15 residues. Germline CDR1 reads MGHRA; CDR2 reads YSYEKL. Trimming took 7 bases from V and 1 from J, leaving 16 bases between them. CDR3 region: CASTPGQINNYGYTF. The CDR3 DNA reads as TGCGCCAGCACCCCGGGGCAGATCAATAACTATGGCTACACCTTC.

The chain joins TRBV7-9 to TRBJ2-5, with D tentatively TRBD2 (5 bases). Germline V gives CDR1 SEHNR, CDR2 FQNEAQ (reference sequence). The CDR3 spans 15 residues. V shed 5 bases and J shed 2 bases, with 15 bases lying between them. The CDR3 here is CASSQEGSKQETQYF. The CDR3 bases are TGTGCCAGCAGCCAAGAGGGCTCAAAGCAAGAGACCCAGTACTTC.

This chain links TRBV2 with TRBJ2-5, with D perhaps being TRBD1 or TRBD2 (5 bases each). Germline V gene lookup returns CDR1 SNHLY and CDR2 FYNNEI. V lost 3 bases and J lost 5, with 16 bases in between. CDR3 size: 15 residues. The DNA for the CDR3 is TGTGCCAGCAGTGATGTGGGGGAAGCACAGGAGACCCAGTACTTC. As protein: CASSDVGEAQETQYF. Looking up the rest from reference TRBV2 and TRBJ2-5 gives the full variable domain: EPEVTQTPSHQVTQMGQEVILRCVPISNHLYFYWYRQILGQKVEFLVSFYNNEISEKSEIFDDQFSVERPDGSNFTLKIRSTKLEDSAMYFCASSDVGEAQETQYFGPGTRLLVL.

The chain links TRBV5-4 to TRBJ2-2; D gene ambiguous. The CDR3 sequence is 11 residues long. In germline, CDR1 is SGHNT, CDR2 YYREEE (reference sequence). With 0 bases removed from V and 8 bases from J, the gap between germline ends came to 2 bases. The CDR3 loop is CASSLAGELFF. DNA of the CDR3: TGTGCCAGCAGCTTGGCAGGGGAGCTGTTTTTT.

This clone appeared a single time. The chain recombines TRBV25-1 with TRBJ2-7; TRBD1 is a possible D gene (6 bases). V dropped 4 bases and J dropped 2 bases, with 12 bases sitting between them. Germline V gene lookup returns CDR1 MGHDK and CDR2 SYGVNS. The length of the CDR3 is 14 residues. The CDR3 reads CASSGSTGAYEQYF. The CDR3 coding sequence is TGTGCCAGCAGTGGCTCGACAGGAGCCTACGAGCAGTACTTC.

The chain joins TRBV27 to TRBJ2-2; D is undetermined. V gave up 8 bases and J gave up 4 bases, with 5 bases separating them. This CDR3 has 11 residues. Germline CDR1 MNHEY, CDR2 SMNVEV (reference sequence). The CDR3 sequence is CASGITGELFF. The CDR3 region has the DNA TGTGCCAGCGGAATCACCGGGGAGCTGTTTTTT.

This rearrangement joins TRBV5-1 to TRBJ2-1; D not resolved. The CDR3 extends over 15 amino acids. Deletions cut 4 bases from V and 8 bases from J, with 19 bases between. The germline CDR1 and CDR2 sequences are SGHRS and YFSETQ. CDR3 DNA sequence: TGCGCCAGCAGCCCTGACCCTGACCCGACGGATGAGCAGTTCTTC. This gives the protein CASSPDPDPTDEQFF.

This clone was seen just once. Other DNA sequences within the sample encode an identical CDR3. This sequence joins TRBV7-9 and TRBJ2-7, with 13 positions matching TRBD2. V shed 5 bases, J shed 2 bases, and the junction held 6 bases outside the gene matches. Germline V gives CDR1 SEHNR, CDR2 FQNEAQ (reference sequence). The CDR3 loop spans 16 amino acids. CDR3 sequence reads: CASSLGLAGVPYEQYF. CDR3 sequence (DNA): TGTGCCAGCAGCCTCGGACTAGCGGGAGTCCCCTACGAGCAGTACTTC.

The chain recombines TRBV9 with TRBJ2-2, with D possibly matching TRBD1 (7 bases). The germline CDR1 and CDR2 sequences are SGDLS and YYNGEE. The CDR3 has 16 residues. V lost 4 bases and J 6 bases, leaving 19 bases between the germline ends. In nucleotides, the CDR3 is TGTGCCAGCAGCCCCCAGGAGGGGGCAAGGTCCGGGGAGCTGTTTTTT. Translated, it gives CASSPQEGARSGELFF.

This chain links TRBV7-2 with TRBJ2-3, with a weak D call TRBD1 (5 bases). The CDR3 loop spans 15 amino acids. The V and J ends lost 0 bases and 4 bases respectively, with 11 bases between them. Germline values: CDR1 SGHTA, CDR2 FQGNSA. The CDR3 loop is CASSLARVFADTQYF. The CDR3 DNA reads as TGTGCCAGCAGCTTAGCCAGGGTTTTCGCAGATACGCAGTATTTT.

The J gene is TRBJ2-7, the V gene TRBV5-4; D is unclear. V dropped 4 bases and J dropped 0 bases, with 14 bases sitting between them. Per germline, CDR1 SGHNT and CDR2 YYREEE (reference sequence). The CDR3 loop spans 15 amino acids. Here the CDR3 reads CASSLGIDSSYEQYF. Here the CDR3 DNA reads TGTGCCAGCAGCCTGGGCATAGATAGCTCCTACGAGCAGTACTTC. The whole variable domain, filled in from reference TRBV5-4 and TRBJ2-7, reads ETGVTQSPTHLIKTRGQQVTLRCSSQSGHNTVSWYQQALGQGPQFIFQYYREEENGRGNFPPRFSGLQFPNYSSELNVNALELDDSALYLCASSLGIDSSYEQYFGPGTRLTVT.

V usage is TRBV28 and J usage is TRBJ2-5; D might be TRBD1 or TRBD2, each matching 5 bases. The J call could be wrong; TRBJ2-7 is a better fit for the DNA end. Per the germline V gene, CDR1 is MDHEN and CDR2 is SYDVKM. The CDR3 consists of 15 residues. In DNA form, the CDR3 reads TGTGCCAGCAGTTTAGCCCAATGGGGGTCCTACGAGCAGTACTTC. Protein sequence: CASSLAQWGSYEQYF.

This clone occurred once. The gene calls are TRBV2 and TRBJ2-1, with TRBD1 identical over 9 bases. Germline V gene sequence: CDR1 SNHLY, CDR2 FYNNEI. CDR3 length: 16 residues. The DNA of the CDR3 is TGTGCTACTTCCCGAAATCCTTCCGGGACAGGGAATGAGCAGTTCTTC. The encoded protein is CATSRNPSGTGNEQFF. The whole variable domain, filled in from reference TRBV2 and TRBJ2-1, reads EPEVTQTPSHQVTQMGQEVILRCVPISNHLYFYWYRQILGQKVEFLVSFYNNEISEKSEIFDDQFSVERPDGSNFTLKIRSTKLEDSAMYFCATSRNPSGTGNEQFFGPGTRLTVL.

This clone was seen only once. This chain joins TRBV6-5 and TRBJ2-3; D unclear. The CDR3 is made up of 12 amino acids. V gave up 2 bases and J gave up 2 bases, with 2 bases separating them. The germline CDR1 and CDR2 sequences are MNHEY and SVGAGI. The CDR3 DNA sequence: TGTGCCAGCAGTTACAACACAGATACGCAGTATTTT. It translates to CASSYNTDTQYF.

The rearrangement links TRBV10-3 to TRBJ2-7; tentative D call: TRBD1 (6 bases). The V end was cut by 7 bases, the J end by 2 bases, with 12 bases between. Germline CDR1 is ENHRY and CDR2 is SYGVKD. CDR3 size: 13 residues. CDR3 protein: CAITRTATYEQYF. The CDR3 bases are TGTGCCATCACCAGGACAGCAACCTACGAGCAGTACTTC.

The rearrangement uses TRBV15 and TRBJ2-3, with D perhaps TRBD1 (5 bases). The V and J ends lost 5 bases and 6 bases respectively, with 18 bases between them. This CDR3 has 15 residues. Germline values: CDR1 LNHNV, CDR2 YYDKDF (reference sequence). The DNA of the CDR3 is TGTGCCACCAGCCCCTCAGGGAAGGTGAGGGATACGCAGTATTTT. Amino acid sequence: CATSPSGKVRDTQYF.

V is TRBV2 and J is TRBJ2-3; D gene ambiguous. The CDR3 runs to 11 residues. Trimming took off 3 bases at V and 6 bases at J, with 4 bases between the two ends. The germline V gene encodes CDR1 SNHLY and CDR2 FYNNEI. The CDR3 DNA reads as TGTGCCAGCAGTGATTTCGATACGCAGTATTTT. It specifies CASSDFDTQYF. Variable domain in full (rest from reference TRBV2 and TRBJ2-3): EPEVTQTPSHQVTQMGQEVILRCVPISNHLYFYWYRQILGQKVEFLVSFYNNEISEKSEIFDDQFSVERPDGSNFTLKIRSTKLEDSAMYFCASSDFDTQYFGPGTRLTVL.

The chain has TRBV7-9 and TRBJ2-3, with 10 bases identical to TRBD2. Trimming removed 5 bases from V and 2 bases from J; junction bases left unmatched: 7. The CDR3 sequence is 16 residues long. Germline CDR1 SEHNR, CDR2 FQNEAQ (reference sequence). The CDR3 here is CASSPGTSAYTDTQYF. The CDR3 DNA reads TGTGCCAGCAGCCCGGGGACTAGCGCTTACACAGATACGCAGTATTTT.

This sequence joins TRBV11-3 and TRBJ2-3; 9 bases agree with TRBD2. CDR3 length equals 15 residues. CDR1 and CDR2 (germline): SGHNT, YENEEA. V lost 5 bases to trimming and J lost 1 base; unmatched junction nucleotides: 4. The CDR3 sequence: CASSHRTSGTDTQYF. The CDR3 nucleotides are TGTGCCAGCAGCCATCGGACTAGCGGCACAGATACGCAGTATTTT.

The V call is TRBV11-2, the J call TRBJ1-1, with TRBD1 matching 8 bases. From germline, CDR1 is SGHAT and CDR2 FQNNGV. The CDR3 consists of 13 residues. V was pared by 4 bases and J by 10 bases, with 8 bases of the junction left unmatched. CDR3 sequence: CASSYGQGRGAFF. The CDR3 DNA reads TGTGCCAGCAGCTATGGACAGGGCAGGGGAGCTTTCTTT.

The chain links TRBV5-1 to TRBJ2-7; TRBD1 agrees at 9 bases. Trimming removed 4 bases from V and 2 bases from J; junction bases left unmatched: 7. CDR3 size: 15 residues. Germline CDR1 reads SGHRS; CDR2 reads YFSETQ. The CDR3 here is CASSRGTGSAYEQYF. The DNA for the CDR3 is TGCGCCAGCAGCCGGGGGACAGGGAGCGCCTACGAGCAGTACTTC.

The J gene is TRBJ1-2, the V gene TRBV28; tentative D call: TRBD1 (5 bases). The CDR3 covers 15 residues. Germline V gene sequence: CDR1 MDHEN, CDR2 SYDVKM. V was shortened by 5 bases and J by 2 bases, with 15 bases between the two germline ends. CDR3 region: CASSLPTRQNYGYTF. CDR3 coding DNA: TGTGCCAGCAGTCTACCCACGCGACAGAACTATGGCTACACCTTC.

This chain links TRBV30 with TRBJ2-1, with 7 bases matching TRBD2. CDR3 size: 14 residues. CDR1 is GTSNPN, CDR2 SVGIG, per germline (reference sequence). V was pared by 7 bases and J by 5 bases, with 11 bases of the junction left unmatched. The CDR3 spells CASRGGSGDNEQFF. Here the CDR3 DNA reads TGTGCCTCTAGGGGCGGGAGTGGAGACAATGAGCAGTTCTTC. Based on the CDR3 plus reference TRBV30 and TRBJ2-1, the full variable domain is SQTIHQWPATLVQPVGSPLSLECTVEGTSNPNLYWYRQAAGRGLQLLFYSVGIGQISSEVPQNLSASRPQDRQFILSSKKLLLSDSGFYLCASRGGSGDNEQFFGPGTRLTVL.

The chain uses TRBV14 and TRBJ2-7; 7 positions agree with TRBD1. CDR1 is SGHDN, CDR2 FVKESK, per germline. The CDR3 sequence is 13 residues long. V shed 4 bases, J shed 9 bases, and the junction held 9 bases outside the gene matches. The CDR3 sequence: CASSLGQTVRQYF. CDR3 sequence (DNA): TGTGCCAGCAGCCTGGGACAGACGGTGCGGCAGTACTTC. Full variable domain (rest looked up from reference TRBV14 and TRBJ2-7): EAGVTQFPSHSVIEKGQTVTLRCDPISGHDNLYWYRRVMGKEIKFLLHFVKESKQDESGMPNNRFLAERTGGTYSTLKVQPAELEDSGVYFCASSLGQTVRQYFGPGTRLTVT.

V gene TRBV9 combines with J gene TRBJ2-1; 9 bases map to TRBD2. This CDR3 has 15 amino acids. Germline loops: CDR1 SGDLS, CDR2 YYNGEE. Losses at the gene ends were 0 bases for V and 6 bases for J; bases not matched to a gene: 4. CDR3 bases: TGTGCCAGCAGCGTAGCACTAGCGGGCGTCAATGAGCAGTTCTTC. This codes for CASSVALAGVNEQFF.

The chain combines TRBV7-9 with TRBJ2-6, with D perhaps matching TRBD1 (5 bases). V lost 1 base, J lost 12 bases, and 19 bases lay in between. The germline V gene encodes CDR1 SEHNR and CDR2 FQNEAQ (reference sequence). The CDR3 consists of 16 residues. CDR3 coding DNA: TGTGCCAGCAGCTTAGGTCCGCCTGGCAGGGATGGCGTCCTGACTTTC. This gives the protein CASSLGPPGRDGVLTF.

The rearrangement uses TRBV6-6 and TRBJ1-1; D gene unclear. In germline, CDR1 is MNHNY, CDR2 SVGAGI (reference sequence). The CDR3 consists of 13 residues. The ends were cut back, 6 bases at V and 2 bases at J, with 10 bases in the middle. The CDR3 reads CASRVAGNTEAFF. CDR3 coding DNA: TGTGCCAGCAGGGTCGCTGGAAACACTGAAGCTTTCTTT.